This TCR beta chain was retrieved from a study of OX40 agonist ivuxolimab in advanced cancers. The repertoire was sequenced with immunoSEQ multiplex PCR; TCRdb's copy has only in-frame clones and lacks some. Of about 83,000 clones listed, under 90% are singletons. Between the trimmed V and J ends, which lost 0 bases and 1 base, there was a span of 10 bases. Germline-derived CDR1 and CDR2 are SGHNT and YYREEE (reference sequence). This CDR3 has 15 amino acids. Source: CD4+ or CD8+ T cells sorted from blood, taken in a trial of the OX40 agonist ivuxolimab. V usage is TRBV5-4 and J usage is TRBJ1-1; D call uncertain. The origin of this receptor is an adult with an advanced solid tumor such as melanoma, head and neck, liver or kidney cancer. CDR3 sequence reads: CASSLVGSRNTEAFF. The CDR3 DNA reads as TGTGCCAGCAGCTTGGTAGGTTCAAGGAACACTGAAGCTTTCTTT.